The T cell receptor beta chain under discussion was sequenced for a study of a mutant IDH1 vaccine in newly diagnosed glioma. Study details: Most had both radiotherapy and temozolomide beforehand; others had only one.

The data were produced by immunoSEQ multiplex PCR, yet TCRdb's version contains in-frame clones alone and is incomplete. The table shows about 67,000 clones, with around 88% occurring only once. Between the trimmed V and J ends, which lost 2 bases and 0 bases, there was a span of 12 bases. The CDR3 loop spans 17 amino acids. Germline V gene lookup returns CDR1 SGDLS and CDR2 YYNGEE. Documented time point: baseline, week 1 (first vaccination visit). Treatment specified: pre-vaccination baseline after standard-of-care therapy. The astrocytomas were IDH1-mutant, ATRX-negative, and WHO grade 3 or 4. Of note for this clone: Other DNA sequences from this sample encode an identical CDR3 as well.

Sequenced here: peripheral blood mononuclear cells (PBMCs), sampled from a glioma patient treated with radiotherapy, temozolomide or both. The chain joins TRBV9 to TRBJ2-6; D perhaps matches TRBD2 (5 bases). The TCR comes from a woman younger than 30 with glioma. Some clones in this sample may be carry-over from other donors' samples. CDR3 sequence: CASSVGGVSSGANVLTF. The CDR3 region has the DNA TGTGCCAGCAGCGTCGGAGGTGTCAGCTCTGGGGCCAACGTCCTGACTTTC.